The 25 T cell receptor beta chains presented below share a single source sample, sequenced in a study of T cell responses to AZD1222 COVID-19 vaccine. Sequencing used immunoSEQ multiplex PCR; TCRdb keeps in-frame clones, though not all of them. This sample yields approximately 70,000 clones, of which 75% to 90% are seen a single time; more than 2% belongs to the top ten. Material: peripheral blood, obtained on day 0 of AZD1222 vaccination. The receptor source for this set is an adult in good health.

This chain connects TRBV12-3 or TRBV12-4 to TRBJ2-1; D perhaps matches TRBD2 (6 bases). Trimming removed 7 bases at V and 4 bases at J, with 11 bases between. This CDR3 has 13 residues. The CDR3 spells CASTSGVYNEQFF. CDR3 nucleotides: TGTGCCAGCACCTCGGGGGTTTACAATGAGCAGTTCTTC.

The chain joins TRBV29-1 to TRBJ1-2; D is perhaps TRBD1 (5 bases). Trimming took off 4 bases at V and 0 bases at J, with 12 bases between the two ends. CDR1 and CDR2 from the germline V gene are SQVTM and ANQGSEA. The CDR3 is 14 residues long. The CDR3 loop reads CSVGQFTANYGYTF. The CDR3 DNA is TGCAGCGTTGGACAGTTCACAGCTAACTATGGCTACACCTTC. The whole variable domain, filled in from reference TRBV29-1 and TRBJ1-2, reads SAVISQKPSRDICQRGTSLTIQCQVDSQVTMMFWYRQQPGQSLTLIATANQGSEATYESGFVIDKFPISRPNLTFSTLTVSNMSPEDSSIYLCSVGQFTANYGYTFGSGTRLTVV.

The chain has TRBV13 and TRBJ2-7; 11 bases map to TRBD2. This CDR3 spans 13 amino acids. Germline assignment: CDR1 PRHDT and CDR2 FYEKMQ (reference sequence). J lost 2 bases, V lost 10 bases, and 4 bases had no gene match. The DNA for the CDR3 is TGTGCCACCAGACTAGCGGGGACCTACGAGCAGTACTTC. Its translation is CATRLAGTYEQYF. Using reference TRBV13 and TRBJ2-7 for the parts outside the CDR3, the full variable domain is AAGVIQSPRHLIKEKRETATLKCYPIPRHDTVYWYQQGPGQDPQFLISFYEKMQSDKGSIPDRFSAQQFSDYHSELNMSSLELGDSALYFCATRLAGTYEQYFGPGTRLTVT.

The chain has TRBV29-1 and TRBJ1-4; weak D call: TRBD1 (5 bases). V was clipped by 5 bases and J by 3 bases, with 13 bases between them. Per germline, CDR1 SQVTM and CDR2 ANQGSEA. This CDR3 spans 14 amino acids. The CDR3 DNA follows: TGCAGCGTTCGAATCATAGGGGCTAATGAAAAACTGTTTTTT. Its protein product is CSVRIIGANEKLFF. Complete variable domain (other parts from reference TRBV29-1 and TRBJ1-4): SAVISQKPSRDICQRGTSLTIQCQVDSQVTMMFWYRQQPGQSLTLIATANQGSEATYESGFVIDKFPISRPNLTFSTLTVSNMSPEDSSIYLCSVRIIGANEKLFFGSGTQLSVL.

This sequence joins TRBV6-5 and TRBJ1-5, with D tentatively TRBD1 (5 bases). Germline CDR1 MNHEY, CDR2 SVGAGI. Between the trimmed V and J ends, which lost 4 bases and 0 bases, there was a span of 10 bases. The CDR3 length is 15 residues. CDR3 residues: CASSLTVYSNQPQHF. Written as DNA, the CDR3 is TGTGCCAGCAGTTTGACAGTGTATAGCAATCAGCCCCAGCATTTT.

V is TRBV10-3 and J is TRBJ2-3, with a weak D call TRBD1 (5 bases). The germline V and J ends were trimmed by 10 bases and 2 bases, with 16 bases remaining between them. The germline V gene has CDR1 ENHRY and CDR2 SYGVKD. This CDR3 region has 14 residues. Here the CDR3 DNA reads TGTGCCACCCAGGCGACAGAACCCACAGATACGCAGTATTTT. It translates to CATQATEPTDTQYF.

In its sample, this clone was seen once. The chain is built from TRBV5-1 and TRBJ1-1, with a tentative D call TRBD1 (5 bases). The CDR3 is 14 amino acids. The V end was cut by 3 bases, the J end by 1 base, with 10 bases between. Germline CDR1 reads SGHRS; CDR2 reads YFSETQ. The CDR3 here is CASSSGTANTEAFF. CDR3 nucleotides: TGCGCCAGCAGCTCCGGGACGGCGAACACTGAAGCTTTCTTT.

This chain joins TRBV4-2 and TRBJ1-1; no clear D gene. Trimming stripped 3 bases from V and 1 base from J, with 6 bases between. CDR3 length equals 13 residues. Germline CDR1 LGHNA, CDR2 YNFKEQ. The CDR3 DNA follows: TGTGCCAGCAGCCACACAGAGAACACTGAAGCTTTCTTT. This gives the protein CASSHTENTEAFF.

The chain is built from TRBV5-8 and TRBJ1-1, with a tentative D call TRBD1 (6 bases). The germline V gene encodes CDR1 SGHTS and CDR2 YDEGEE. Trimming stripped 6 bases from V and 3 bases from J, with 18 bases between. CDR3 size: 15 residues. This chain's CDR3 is CASNRGRSRDTEAFF. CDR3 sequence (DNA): TGTGCCAGCAACCGGGGGCGGAGTAGGGACACTGAAGCTTTCTTT.

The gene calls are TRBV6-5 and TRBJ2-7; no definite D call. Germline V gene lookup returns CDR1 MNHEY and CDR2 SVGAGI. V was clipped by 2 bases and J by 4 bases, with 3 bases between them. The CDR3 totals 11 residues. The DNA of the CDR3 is TGTGCCAGCAGTTACGATTACGAGCAGTACTTC. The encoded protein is CASSYDYEQYF.

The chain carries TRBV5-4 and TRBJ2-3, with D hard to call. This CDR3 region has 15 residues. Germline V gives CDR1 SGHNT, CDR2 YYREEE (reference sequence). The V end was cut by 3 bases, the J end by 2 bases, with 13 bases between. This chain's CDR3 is CASSSRSKDTDTQYF. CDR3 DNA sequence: TGTGCCAGCAGCTCGAGGAGCAAGGACACAGATACGCAGTATTTT.

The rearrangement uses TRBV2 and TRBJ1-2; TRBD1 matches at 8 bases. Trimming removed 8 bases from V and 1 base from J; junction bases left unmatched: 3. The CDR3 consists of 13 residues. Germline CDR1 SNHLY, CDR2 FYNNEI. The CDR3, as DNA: TGTGCCAGCCAGACAGGGGTTAACTATGGCTACACCTTC. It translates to CASQTGVNYGYTF.

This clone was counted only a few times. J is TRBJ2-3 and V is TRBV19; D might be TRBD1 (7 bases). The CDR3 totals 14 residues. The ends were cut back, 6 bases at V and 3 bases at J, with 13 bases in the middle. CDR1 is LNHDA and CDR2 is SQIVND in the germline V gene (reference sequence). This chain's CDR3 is CASSDRAGTDTQYF. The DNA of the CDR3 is TGTGCCAGTAGCGACAGGGCGGGGACAGATACGCAGTATTTT.

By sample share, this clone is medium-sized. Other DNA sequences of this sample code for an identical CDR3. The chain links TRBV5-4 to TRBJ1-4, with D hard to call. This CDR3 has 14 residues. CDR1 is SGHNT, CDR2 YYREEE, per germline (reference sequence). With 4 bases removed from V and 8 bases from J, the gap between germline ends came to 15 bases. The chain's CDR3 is CASSLGQGMEKLFF. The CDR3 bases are TGTGCCAGCAGCCTCGGCCAAGGGATGGAAAAACTGTTTTTT.

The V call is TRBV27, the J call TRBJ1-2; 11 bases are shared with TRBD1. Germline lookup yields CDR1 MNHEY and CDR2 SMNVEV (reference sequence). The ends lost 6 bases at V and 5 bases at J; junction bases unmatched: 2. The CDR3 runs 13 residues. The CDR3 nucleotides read TGTGCCAGCAGAGGGACAGGGGGATATGGCTACACCTTC. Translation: CASRGTGGYGYTF.

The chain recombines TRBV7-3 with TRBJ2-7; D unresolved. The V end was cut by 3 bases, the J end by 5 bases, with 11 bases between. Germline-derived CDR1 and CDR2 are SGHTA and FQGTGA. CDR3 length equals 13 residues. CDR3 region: CASSFRNADEQYF. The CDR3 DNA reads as TGTGCCAGCAGCTTCCGGAACGCCGACGAGCAGTACTTC.

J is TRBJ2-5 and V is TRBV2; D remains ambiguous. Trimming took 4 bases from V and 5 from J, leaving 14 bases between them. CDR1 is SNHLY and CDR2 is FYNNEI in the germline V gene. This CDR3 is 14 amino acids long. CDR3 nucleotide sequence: TGTGCCAGCAGTGGGCCGGTAGTAAAGGAGACCCAGTACTTC. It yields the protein CASSGPVVKETQYF.

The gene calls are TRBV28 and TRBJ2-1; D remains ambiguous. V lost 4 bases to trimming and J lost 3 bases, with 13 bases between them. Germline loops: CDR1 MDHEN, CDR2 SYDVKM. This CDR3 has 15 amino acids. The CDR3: CASSSLAESYNEQFF. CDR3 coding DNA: TGTGCCAGCAGTTCTCTGGCGGAGAGCTACAATGAGCAGTTCTTC.

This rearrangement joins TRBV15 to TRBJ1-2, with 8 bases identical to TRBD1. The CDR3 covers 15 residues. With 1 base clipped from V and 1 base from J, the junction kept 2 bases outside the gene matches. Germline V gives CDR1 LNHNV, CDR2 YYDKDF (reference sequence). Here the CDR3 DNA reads TGTGCCACCAGCAGAGGGACAGGGAATAACTATGGCTACACCTTC. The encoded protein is CATSRGTGNNYGYTF.

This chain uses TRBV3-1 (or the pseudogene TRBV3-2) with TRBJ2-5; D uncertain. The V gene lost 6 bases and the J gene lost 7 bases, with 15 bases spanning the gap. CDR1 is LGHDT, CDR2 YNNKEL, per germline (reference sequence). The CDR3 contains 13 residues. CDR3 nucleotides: TGTGCCAGCAGTCCGGAAGTCATCGGGACCCAGTACTTC. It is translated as CASSPEVIGTQYF.

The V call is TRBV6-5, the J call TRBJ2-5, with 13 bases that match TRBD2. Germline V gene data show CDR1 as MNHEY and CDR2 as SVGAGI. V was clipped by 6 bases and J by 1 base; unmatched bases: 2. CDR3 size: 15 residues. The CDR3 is CASRGLAGFQETQYF. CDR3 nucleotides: TGTGCCAGCAGGGGACTAGCGGGATTCCAAGAGACCCAGTACTTC.

The CDR3 here is CASSPGGVDTQYF. The DNA of the CDR3 is TGTGCCAGCAGCCCAGGGGGGGTAGATACGCAGTATTTT. This rearrangement joins TRBV5-4 to TRBJ2-3; D is perhaps TRBD1 or TRBD2 (7 bases each). Trimming pared 4 bases from V and 5 bases from J, leaving 11 bases between. Germline V CDR1 and CDR2: SGHNT, YYREEE (reference sequence). The CDR3 sequence is 13 residues long.

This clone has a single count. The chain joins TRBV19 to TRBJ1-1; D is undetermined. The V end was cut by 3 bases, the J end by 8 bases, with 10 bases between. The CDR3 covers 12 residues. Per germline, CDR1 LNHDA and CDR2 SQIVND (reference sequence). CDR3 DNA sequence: TGTGCCAGTAGTATTACTAAACGGGAAGCTTTCTTT. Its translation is CASSITKREAFF.

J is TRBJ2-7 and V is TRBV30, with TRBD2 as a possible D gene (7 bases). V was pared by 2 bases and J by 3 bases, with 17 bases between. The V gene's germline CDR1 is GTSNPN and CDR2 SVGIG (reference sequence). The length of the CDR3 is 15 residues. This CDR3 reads CAWSPLGGRNYEQYF. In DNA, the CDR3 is TGTGCCTGGAGTCCCCTCGGGGGGCGGAACTACGAGCAGTACTTC.

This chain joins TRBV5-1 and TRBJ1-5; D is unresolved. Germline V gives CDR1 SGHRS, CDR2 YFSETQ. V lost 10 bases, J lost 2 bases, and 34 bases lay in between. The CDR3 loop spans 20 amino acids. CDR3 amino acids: CAPRGTETAVFHGGNQPQHF. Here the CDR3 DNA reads TGCGCCCCCCGGGGAACGGAAACGGCTGTTTTCCACGGGGGCAATCAGCCCCAGCATTTT.